The 9 T cell receptor beta chains given below trace back to one sample, sequenced in a study of T cell repertoires in cytomegalovirus infection. TCRdb ran MiXCR on the reads and lists one entry per CDR3 protein. The sample includes approximately 200,000 distinct CDR3 sequences, roughly 27% of them seen just once. Sample: PBMCs. Receptors originate from a human donor in good health (CMV status not recorded). Some clones in this sample may be carry-over from other donors' samples.

This clonotype was detected only a few times. This sequence joins TRBV29-1 and TRBJ1-1; possible D gene TRBD1, 5 bases. CDR3 length: 12 residues. The germline CDR1 and CDR2 sequences are SQVTM and ANQGSEA. Trimming shortened V by 6 bases and J by 5 bases, and 13 bases separated the two germline ends. The CDR3 spells CSVTPGGTEAFF. CDR3 DNA sequence: TGCAGCGTGACCCCCGGGGGAACTGAAGCTTTCTTT.

V usage is TRBV18 and J usage is TRBJ2-5; 12 bases are a match to TRBD1. The germline V gene encodes CDR1 KGHSH and CDR2 LQKENI. Unmatched junction bases numbered 15, after V lost 0 bases and J lost 4 bases. CDR3 length: 20 amino acids. DNA of the CDR3: TGTGCCAGCTCACCACCGCGGGGGACAGGGGGCTCGAATTACGGAGAGACCCAGTACTTC. Its translation is CASSPPRGTGGSNYGETQYF.

The sample holds many counts of this clonotype. J is TRBJ1-5 and V is TRBV7-6; 9 nucleotides align to TRBD1. Germline values: CDR1 SGHVS, CDR2 FNYEAQ. V lost 4 bases and J lost 2; bases outside the gene matches: 6. The CDR3 contains 16 residues. The chain's CDR3 is CASSSHGTGRNQPQHF. In DNA form, the CDR3 reads TGTGCCAGCAGCTCGCACGGGACAGGGCGCAATCAGCCCCAGCATTTT.

The chain joins TRBV7-9 to TRBJ1-1, with D possibly being TRBD1 (6 bases). Trimming took 1 base from V and 3 from J, leaving 15 bases between them. CDR3 length equals 16 residues. Germline loops: CDR1 SEHNR, CDR2 FQNEAQ (reference sequence). The CDR3: CASSLGGGHRYTEAFF. As DNA, the CDR3 is TGTGCCAGCAGCTTAGGGGGGGGACACAGATACACTGAAGCTTTCTTT.

This clonotype has only a few counts. This rearrangement joins TRBV29-1 to TRBJ2-7, with TRBD1 as a possible D gene (6 bases). Germline CDR1 and CDR2: SQVTM and ANQGSEA. V was shortened by 4 bases and J by 2 bases, with 15 bases between the two germline ends. This CDR3 contains 14 residues. The CDR3: CSVGPVTGTYEQYF. In DNA form, the CDR3 reads TGCAGCGTTGGCCCCGTGACAGGAACCTACGAGCAGTACTTC.

V and J are TRBV5-4 and TRBJ2-7, with a possible D match to TRBD1 (6 bases). CDR3 length: 15 residues. Germline CDR1 reads SGHNT; CDR2 reads YYREEE (reference sequence). V was trimmed by 4 bases and J by 5 bases, leaving 19 bases between them. The CDR3 sequence is CASSQTSYQGNEQYF. The CDR3 region has the DNA TGTGCCAGCAGCCAAACCTCCTATCAGGGGAACGAGCAGTACTTC.

In this sample, this clonotype turned up a few times. The gene calls are TRBV7-9 and TRBJ2-3; D is ambiguous. CDR1 and CDR2 from the germline V gene are SEHNR and FQNEAQ (reference sequence). The V and J ends lost 1 base and 2 bases respectively, with 13 bases between them. This CDR3 has 16 residues. CDR3 protein: CASSLVNRPITDTQYF. DNA of the CDR3: TGTGCCAGCAGCTTAGTGAACCGCCCAATCACAGATACGCAGTATTTT.

This clonotype was seen a handful of times. This sequence joins TRBV11-2 and TRBJ1-2; D gene unclear. Germline V gene sequence: CDR1 SGHAT, CDR2 FQNNGV. The ends were cut back, 5 bases at V and 4 bases at J, with 23 bases in the middle. The CDR3 is made up of 17 amino acids. The CDR3 DNA follows: TGTGCCAGCAGCCGCCCCTCGGTTGTGGGCTCTCTCTATGGCTACACCTTC. This codes for CASSRPSVVGSLYGYTF.

V usage is TRBV3-1 and J usage is TRBJ2-7; 9 bases agree with TRBD1. The germline V gene encodes CDR1 LGHDT and CDR2 YNNKEL (reference sequence). The trim removed 4 bases at V and 1 base at J, leaving 2 bases unmatched. The CDR3 contains 14 residues. The CDR3 loop is CASSRQGESYEQYF. CDR3 bases: TGTGCCAGCAGCCGACAGGGGGAATCCTACGAGCAGTACTTC.